This T cell receptor beta chain appears in the sequencing data of a study of preoperative IRX-2 immunotherapy in early breast cancer. The treatment was: preoperative locoregional IRX-2 cytokine immunotherapy. This phase Ib study tested locoregional IRX-2 cytokine immunotherapy given before surgery. This CDR3 region has 16 residues. V was cut by 6 bases and J by 1 base, with 16 bases left in between. Germline CDR1 is SGDLS and CDR2 is YYNGEE. Generated by immunoSEQ multiplex PCR, the TCRdb table keeps only in-frame clones and is missing some. This table has 35,000 to 50,000 clones, around 96% appearing once.

The source was tumor tissue, collected after IRX-2 immunotherapy. This chain joins TRBV9 and TRBJ2-2; D may be TRBD1 (6 bases). The TCR was taken from a human donor with breast cancer. The CDR3 reads CASNPGEALNTGELFF. CDR3 in DNA: TGTGCCAGCAACCCAGGGGAAGCGCTGAACACCGGGGAGCTGTTTTTT.